This T cell receptor beta chain was captured in a study of CD8 T cells in ankylosing spondylitis. General observations from the study: Seemingly distinctive of ankylosing spondylitis blood was a TCR beta motif formed by eight highly homologous variants.

This clonotype was observed a few times. The target antigen is unknown. The ends lost 7 bases at V and 3 bases at J; junction bases unmatched: 9. Germline V gives CDR1 SGHKS, CDR2 YYEKEE (reference sequence). The CDR3 runs to 14 residues. TCRdb independently ran MiXCR on the 5' RACE reads; one entry per CDR3 protein. The repertoire holds 400,000 to 450,000 distinct CDR3 sequences, 15% to 20% seen once, with approximately 1% in the top ten. Sequenced input: blood, either unsorted or a sorted T cell fraction (not recorded which). V usage is TRBV5-5 and J usage is TRBJ1-1; 7 bases align to TRBD1. This sequence originates from a male donor with ankylosing spondylitis. CDR3 nucleotides: TGTGCCAGCTATAGGGGGCGAGTGGACACTGAAGCTTTCTTT. Protein product: CASYRGRVDTEAFF.